These 9 T cell receptor beta chains were all obtained from the same sample, sequenced in a study of cytomegalovirus exposure and HLA in healthy donors. The PCR ran on 60 Vbeta and 13 Jbeta primers. Sequenced by immunoSEQ multiplex PCR; TCRdb stores in-frame clones only, minus some. The repertoire holds 75,000 to 100,000 clones, 76% seen once, with 15% to 20% in the top ten. The sequenced material came from PBMCs. The receptors were gathered from a woman aged 55-70 years in good health and CMV-seropositive.

The chain uses TRBV5-6 and TRBJ2-6; possible D gene TRBD2, 6 bases. The CDR3 is made up of 17 amino acids. V was trimmed by 5 bases and J by 1 base, leaving 16 bases between them. Germline CDR1 and CDR2: SGHDT and YYEEEE. CDR3 loop: CASRPIADISGANVLTF. CDR3 nucleotides: TGTGCCAGCAGACCCATAGCGGATATTTCTGGGGCCAACGTCCTGACTTTC.

V gene TRBV7-9 combines with J gene TRBJ1-5; D perhaps matches TRBD1 (5 bases). The CDR3 loop spans 15 amino acids. Germline assignment: CDR1 SEHNR and CDR2 FQNEAQ (reference sequence). Trimming removed 4 bases from V and 5 bases from J, with 15 bases in between. CDR3 bases: TGTGCCAGCAGCTCAGGTGGGGGGTTCTATCAGCCCCAGCATTTT. It specifies CASSSGGGFYQPQHF.

The chain is built from TRBV27 and TRBJ2-2; 8 bases line up with TRBD1. Trimming at V came to 6 bases and at J to 5 bases, leaving 5 bases not matched to a gene. The CDR3 is 14 amino acids. Germline V gene lookup returns CDR1 MNHEY and CDR2 SMNVEV (reference sequence). Here the CDR3 DNA reads TGTGCCAGCAGACGACAGGGGAGGACCGGGGAGCTGTTTTTT. As protein: CASRRQGRTGELFF.

This chain joins TRBV5-6 and TRBJ2-1, with 10 bases fitting TRBD1. This CDR3 comprises 15 residues. Trimming at V came to 4 bases and at J to 8 bases, leaving 9 bases not matched to a gene. Germline V gene data show CDR1 as SGHDT and CDR2 as YYEEEE. The CDR3 nucleotides read TGTGCCAGCAGCGGGACCGGGACAGGGGTATATGAGCAGTTCTTC. It codes for CASSGTGTGVYEQFF. The complete variable domain, with remaining parts taken from reference TRBV5-6 and TRBJ2-1, reads DAGVTQSPTHLIKTRGQQVTLRCSPKSGHDTVSWYQQALGQGPQFIFQYYEEEERQRGNFPDRFSGHQFPNYSSELNVNALLLGDSALYLCASSGTGTGVYEQFFGPGTRLTVL.

This chain joins TRBV28 and TRBJ2-1, with 7 positions matching TRBD2. CDR1 is MDHEN and CDR2 is SYDVKM in the germline V gene. V was clipped by 5 bases and J by 5 bases; unmatched bases: 9. The CDR3 sequence is 15 residues long. CDR3 loop: CASSPLGGGNNEQFF. In nucleotides, the CDR3 is TGTGCCAGCAGTCCCCTCGGGGGAGGGAACAATGAGCAGTTCTTC.

The genes are TRBV5-3 and TRBJ2-7; 12 nucleotides line up with TRBD1. TRBV5-3 is an open reading frame, and its role is uncertain. V lost 1 base, J lost 5 bases, and 7 bases stayed unmatched. The CDR3 totals 16 residues. The CDR3 sequence is CARSLSGQGANDEQYF. CDR3 bases: TGTGCCAGAAGCTTGTCGGGACAGGGGGCTAACGACGAGCAGTACTTC.

V gene TRBV6-1 combines with J gene TRBJ1-1; no definite D call. Germline V gives CDR1 MNHNS, CDR2 SASEGT. The V end lost 7 bases, the J end lost 6 bases, and 18 bases lay between the germline ends. The CDR3 sequence is 14 residues long. For the CDR3, the DNA is TGTGCCAGCATAATATCAGCCGCGGGGTCTGAAGCTTTCTTT. Translated: CASIISAAGSEAFF.

The rearrangement uses TRBV4-1 and TRBJ2-4, with 8 bases aligning to TRBD1. With 4 bases clipped from V and 3 bases from J, the junction kept 8 bases outside the gene matches. Germline loops: CDR1 MGHRA, CDR2 YSYEKL. The CDR3 totals 16 residues. CDR3 in amino acids: CASSPGGNTVKNIQYF. CDR3 bases: TGCGCCAGCAGCCCAGGGGGCAATACGGTCAAAAACATTCAGTACTTC.

This chain uses TRBV21-1 with TRBJ1-1; the table's D call, TRBD1, was not checked against the DNA. TRBV21-1 is a recognized pseudogene. The CDR3 has 16 residues. This chain's CDR3 is CASSPGRDRAWTEAFF. The CDR3 bases are TGTGCCAGCAGCCCGGGGCGGGACAGGGCGTGGACTGAAGCTTTCTTT.